This T cell receptor (beta chain) emerged from a study of T cells in tuberculosis (dated by TCRdb to 2017 to 2018). Regarding the complete study: To characterize T cells specific for the mycobacterial lipid antigen glucose monomycolate (GMM), the study used CD1B tetramers together with high-throughput TCR immunosequencing. IGRA-negative adolescents, IGRA-positive adolescents with latent tuberculosis and adults with active tuberculosis, ten per group, were compared in a South African clinical cohort. PBMC from active tuberculosis patients were archived either before standard anti-tuberculosis treatment began or within 7 days of its start.

The full study reports these points: Using GEM motif frequencies, a classifier achieved about 70% accuracy, whereas a classifier built on the diverse GMM-specific repertoire got to approximately 87% accuracy (AUROC 0.75 to 0.9). Smaller mean NN-distances to GMM-specific TCRs were observed in active tuberculosis TCR-alpha repertoires than in IGRA-negative controls, suggesting clonal expansion of GMM-specific TCRs. Clinical samples were selected based on the availability of cryopreserved specimens, with adults included as active tuberculosis cases and adolescents included as controls. Smaller NN-distances were partly driven by shorter CDR3-alpha lengths in active tuberculosis patients, and statistical significance was not reached for the TCR-beta difference.

TCR libraries were generated with the immunoSEQ multiplex PCR assay, using TCR-beta and/or TCR-alpha/delta assays for each sample. The amplified TCR libraries were sequenced on the Illumina high-throughput platform. The paper's data handling went like this. Clustering and dimensionality reduction were performed using pairwise TCRdist distances among GMM-specific receptors from ex vivo sorted or in vitro expanded T cells. Each clinical repertoire received a mean NN-distance score, defined as the average TCRdist to the nearest 10% of tetramer-positive reference sequences. To compute GEM TCR motif frequency, the fraction of unique TCRs matching known GEM sequences by V/J usage and CDR3 length was calculated. Active tuberculosis was classified by linear discriminant analysis with leave-one-out cross-validation, implemented in scikit-learn. TCRdb's version of the immuneACCESS table is confined to in-frame rearrangements and falls short of the full clone set. An unresolved V gene accounts for under half of the shortfall where checked; the remainder is of unknown origin. V, J and clone size derive from that table, while D and trimming were established from the DNA sequence. Counted in this sample were 29,000 or so clones; roughly 94% of them appeared once. Around 6.5% of the sample belongs to the ten largest clones.

What the time point label conveys for this sample: new active TB diagnosis, blood taken before or within 7 days of starting treatment. The patients with active tuberculosis were newly diagnosed, HIV-seronegative South African adults aged 18 years or older. Active tuberculosis was confirmed by positive sputum smear microscopy and/or positive M. tuberculosis culture. Immunosequencing was performed on unsorted cryopreserved PBMC, with 90,000 to 100,000 T cells per clinical donor covered on average. In the case of this clone: No cognate antigen has been identified for it. No much larger clone exists at a distance of one base, and base qualities are not known.

The germline V gene encodes CDR1 SGHVS and CDR2 FNYEAQ. The germline ends are 9 bases apart after V is trimmed by 1 base and J by 0 bases. CDR3 length: 15 amino acids, cysteine to phenylalanine. Of all the DNA, just the CDR3 is kept, 45 bases in frame from base 1. The source was PBMCs, collected at tuberculosis diagnosis. The chain joins TRBV7-6 to TRBJ1-1; the D gene assignment is ambiguous. The receptor comes from an adult with tuberculosis. The DNA sequence reads TGTGCCAGCAGCTTAGAGGCAGGTTTGAACACTGAAGCTTTCTTT. It encodes CASSLEAGLNTEAFF.